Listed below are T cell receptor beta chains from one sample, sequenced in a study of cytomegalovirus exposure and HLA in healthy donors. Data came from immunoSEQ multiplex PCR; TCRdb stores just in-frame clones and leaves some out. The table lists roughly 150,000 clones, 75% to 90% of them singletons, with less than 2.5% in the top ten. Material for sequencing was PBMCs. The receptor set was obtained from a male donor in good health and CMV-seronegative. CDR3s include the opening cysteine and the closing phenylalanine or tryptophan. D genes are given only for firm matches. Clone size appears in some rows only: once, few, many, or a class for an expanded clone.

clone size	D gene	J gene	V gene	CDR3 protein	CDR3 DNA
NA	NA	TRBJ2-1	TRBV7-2	CASSLAGGTYNEQFF	TGTGCCAGCAGCTTAGCAGGCGGGACCTACAATGAGCAGTTCTTC
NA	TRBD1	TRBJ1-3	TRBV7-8	CASSTYRGLGNTIYF	TGTGCCAGCAGCACATACAGGGGGCTCGGAAACACCATATATTTT
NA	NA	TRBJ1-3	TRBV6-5	CASSRGSGNTIYF	TGTGCCAGCAGTCGGGGATCCGGAAACACCATATATTTT
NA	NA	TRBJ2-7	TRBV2	CASSDGTVSSYEQYF	TGTGCCAGCAGTGATGGGACTGTCAGCTCCTACGAGCAGTACTTC
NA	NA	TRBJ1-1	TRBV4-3	CASSFDRFGTEAFF	TGCGCCAGCAGCTTCGACAGGTTCGGCACTGAAGCTTTCTTT
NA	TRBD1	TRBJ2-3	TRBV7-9	CASSPGQLRDTQYF	TGTGCCAGCAGCCCGGGACAGTTGAGGGATACGCAGTATTTT
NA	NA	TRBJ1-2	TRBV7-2	CASSPGSANYGYTF	TGTGCCAGCAGCCCCGGGTCGGCTAACTATGGCTACACCTTC
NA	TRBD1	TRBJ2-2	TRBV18	CASSPHRGFDTGELFF	TGTGCCAGCTCACCACACAGGGGGTTCGACACCGGGGAGCTGTTTTTT
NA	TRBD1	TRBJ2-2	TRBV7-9	CASSPGQGATGELFF	TGTGCCAGCAGCCCGGGACAGGGTGCGACCGGGGAGCTGTTTTTT
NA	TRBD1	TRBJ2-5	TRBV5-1	CASSLDPPSIRGMKETQYF	TGCGCCAGCAGCTTGGACCCACCCTCGATCAGGGGGATGAAAGAGACCCAGTACTTC
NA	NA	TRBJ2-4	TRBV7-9	CASSPEVRTVAKNIQYF	TGTGCCAGCAGCCCGGAGGTGAGAACAGTAGCCAAAAACATTCAGTACTTC
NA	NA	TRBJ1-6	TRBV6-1	CASRTFNGNSPLHF	TGTGCCAGCAGGACCTTCAACGGGAATTCACCCCTCCACTTT
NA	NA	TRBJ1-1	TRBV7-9	CASSSSVWTGRDANTEAFF	TGTGCCAGCAGCTCGTCAGTGTGGACGGGGAGGGATGCGAACACTGAAGCTTTCTTT
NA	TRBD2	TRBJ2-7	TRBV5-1	CASSFTSGGAAYEQYF	TGCGCCAGCAGCTTCACTAGCGGGGGGGCGGCATACGAGCAGTACTTC
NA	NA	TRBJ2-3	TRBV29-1	CSVRQTSTDTQYF	TGCAGCGTACGGCAGACTAGCACAGATACGCAGTATTTT
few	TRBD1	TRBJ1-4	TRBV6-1	CASRDRYGEKLFF	TGTGCCAGCCGGGACAGATACGGGGAAAAACTGTTTTTT
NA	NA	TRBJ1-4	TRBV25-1	CASSESSGDEKLFF	TGTGCCAGCAGTGAATCGAGTGGTGATGAAAAACTGTTTTTT
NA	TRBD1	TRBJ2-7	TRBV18	CASCPTGDEQYF	TGTGCCAGCTGCCCCACAGGGGACGAGCAGTACTTC
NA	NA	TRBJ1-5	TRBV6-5	CASSALSNQPQHF	TGTGCCAGCAGCGCACTTAGCAATCAGCCCCAGCATTTT
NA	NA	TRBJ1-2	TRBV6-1	CASGEQGRVSYGYTF	TGTGCCAGCGGAGAGCAGGGGCGGGTTAGCTATGGCTACACCTTC
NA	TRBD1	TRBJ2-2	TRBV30	CAWSVQGAGGELFF	TGTGCCTGGAGTGTCCAGGGGGCCGGCGGGGAGCTGTTTTTT
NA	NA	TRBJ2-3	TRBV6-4	CASSEQRTDTQYF	TGTGCCAGCAGTGAACAGAGAACAGATACGCAGTATTTT
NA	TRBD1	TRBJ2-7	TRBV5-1	CASSPWGTGGSHEQYF	TGCGCCAGCAGCCCCTGGGGGACAGGGGGCTCCCACGAGCAGTACTTC
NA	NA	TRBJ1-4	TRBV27	CASRLYGNEKLFF	TGTGCCAGCAGACTGTACGGTAATGAAAAACTGTTTTTT
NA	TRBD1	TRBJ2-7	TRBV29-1	CSVGQVPVEQYF	TGCAGCGTCGGACAGGTCCCTGTCGAGCAGTACTTC
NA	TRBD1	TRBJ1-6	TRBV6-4	CASSDLGTGNSPLHF	TGTGCCAGCAGTGACTTGGGGACAGGGAATTCACCCCTCCACTTT
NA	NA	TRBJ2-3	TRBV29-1	CSVVQPTAGDTQYF	TGCAGCGTTGTCCAACCGACAGCTGGAGATACGCAGTATTTT
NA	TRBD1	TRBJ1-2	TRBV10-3	CAISEGQGVAGYTF	TGTGCCATCAGTGAGGGACAGGGGGTTGCTGGCTACACCTTC
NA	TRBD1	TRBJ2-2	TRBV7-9	CASSSPRGQAGELFF	TGTGCCAGCAGCTCACCAAGGGGGCAGGCCGGGGAGCTGTTTTTT
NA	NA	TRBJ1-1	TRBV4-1	CASSFRQVSEAFF	TGCGCCAGCAGCTTTAGACAGGTCTCTGAAGCTTTCTTT
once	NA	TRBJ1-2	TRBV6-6	CASSYSNRDGYTF	TGTGCCAGCAGTTACTCGAACAGGGACGGCTACACCTTC
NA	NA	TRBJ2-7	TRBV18	CASSTRGNEQYF	TGTGCCAGCTCAACCAGGGGCAACGAGCAGTACTTC
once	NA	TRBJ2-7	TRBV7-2	CASIGGRNYEQYF	TGTGCCAGCATCGGGGGTCGGAACTACGAGCAGTACTTC
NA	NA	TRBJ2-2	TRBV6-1	CASSTGFPGELFF	TGTGCCAGCAGCACAGGGTTTCCCGGGGAGCTGTTTTTT
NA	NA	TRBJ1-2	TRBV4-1	CASSQVWTDLNYGYTF	TGCGCCAGCAGCCAAGTTTGGACAGACCTAAACTATGGCTACACCTTC
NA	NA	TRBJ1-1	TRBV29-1	CSVVAGGMNTEAFF	TGCAGCGTTGTAGCCGGGGGGATGAACACCGAAGCTTTCTTT
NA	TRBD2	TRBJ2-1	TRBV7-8	CASSYRLAGGSYNEQFF	TGTGCCAGCAGCTACAGACTAGCGGGGGGCTCCTACAATGAGCAGTTCTTC
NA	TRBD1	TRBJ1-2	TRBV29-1	CSAGTLTGNSYGYTF	TGCAGCGCCGGAACTTTGACAGGGAACTCCTATGGCTACACCTTC
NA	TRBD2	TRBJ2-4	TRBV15	CATSSRGTAGDSQYF	TGTGCCACCAGCAGCCGCGGGACCGCGGGAGACAGTCAGTACTTC
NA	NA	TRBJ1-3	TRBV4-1	CASSLQTGNTIYF	TGCGCCAGCAGCCTGCAGACAGGAAACACCATATATTTT
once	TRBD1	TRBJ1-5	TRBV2	CASSVRTGDNQPQHF	TGTGCCAGCAGTGTCCGCACAGGGGACAATCAGCCCCAGCATTTT
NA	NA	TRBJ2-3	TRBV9	CASSDGASDVSDTQYF	TGTGCCAGCTCCGATGGCGCCAGCGACGTCTCAGATACGCAGTATTTT
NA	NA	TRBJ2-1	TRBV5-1	CASSLGPSGRNEQFF	TGCGCCAGCAGCTTGGGGCCGTCGGGGAGGAATGAGCAGTTCTTC
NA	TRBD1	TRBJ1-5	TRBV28	CASSLYQGQGYGSNQPQHF	TGTGCCAGCAGTTTATATCAGGGACAGGGGTACGGGAGCAATCAGCCCCAGCATTTT
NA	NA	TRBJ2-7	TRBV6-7	CASSYSLGAAPYEQYF	TGTGCCAGCAGTTACTCGTTGGGGGCCGCACCCTACGAGCAGTACTTC
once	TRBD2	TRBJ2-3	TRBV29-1	CSGSLTSADTQYF	TGCAGCGGATCACTAACTAGCGCAGATACGCAGTATTTT
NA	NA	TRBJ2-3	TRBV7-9	CASSLGAGDTQYF	TGTGCCAGCAGCCTAGGGGCAGGGGATACGCAGTATTTT
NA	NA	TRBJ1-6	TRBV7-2	CASSSKTASRSSPLHF	TGTGCCAGCAGCTCTAAGACAGCCTCACGGAGTTCACCCCTCCACTTT
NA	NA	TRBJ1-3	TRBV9	CASSPSPGTTSGNTIYF	TGTGCCAGCAGCCCAAGTCCCGGGACAACCTCTGGAAACACCATATATTTT
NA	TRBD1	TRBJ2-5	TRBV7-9	CASRTGTGGETQYF	TGTGCCAGCAGGACCGGGACAGGGGGAGAGACCCAGTACTTC
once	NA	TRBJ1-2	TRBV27	CASSSPEALGNYGYTF	TGTGCCAGCAGTTCTCCCGAAGCGCTTGGGAACTATGGCTACACCTTC